Listed below are T cell receptor beta chains from one sample, sequenced in a study of blood T cell repertoires in COVID-19. Assay used: immunoSEQ multiplex PCR; TCRdb lists only in-frame clones, some missing. The repertoire includes roughly 400,000 clones, around nine tenths of them detected once, and 1.4% sits in the top ten. The sequenced sample consisted of PBMCs or T cells enriched from blood (not recorded which). The receptors derive from a woman aged 18-30 years who had been exposed to COVID-19. Both conserved end residues are part of each CDR3. The D gene is left open where the match is weak. Clone size appears in some rows only: once, few, many, or a class for an expanded clone.

d_gene	v_gene	j_gene	abundance	CDR3aa	CDR3nt
TRBD1	TRBV7-9	TRBJ1-2	NA	CASSLEGDRVRSF	TGTGCCAGCAGCTTAGAAGGGGACAGGGTGAGGAGCTTC
TRBD1	TRBV28	TRBJ2-1	once	CASSLSDRVPYNEQFF	TGTGCCAGCAGTTTATCGGACAGGGTTCCCTACAATGAGCAGTTCTTC
NA	TRBV24-1	TRBJ1-2	once	CATSGGEVGYTF	TGTGCCACCAGTGGAGGGGAGGTAGGCTACACCTTC
NA	TRBV14	TRBJ1-4	few	CASSQGFYAGKLFF	TGTGCCAGCAGCCAAGGATTTTATGCGGGAAAACTGTTTTTT
TRBD2	TRBV3-1/TRBV3-2	TRBJ2-5	NA	CASSQTSGFQETQYF	TGTGCCAGCAGCCAAACTAGCGGGTTCCAAGAGACCCAGTACTTC
TRBD2	TRBV4-2	TRBJ2-7	NA	CASSSRLLAGTYEQYF	TGTGCCAGCAGCTCGAGGCTTCTAGCGGGGACCTACGAGCAGTACTTC
TRBD1	TRBV12-3/TRBV12-4	TRBJ2-7	NA	CASSATGGYEQYF	TGTGCCAGCAGTGCCACAGGGGGCTACGAGCAGTACTTC
NA	TRBV5-8	TRBJ1-2	few	CASSTRGGYGYTF	TGTGCCAGCAGCACCAGGGGTGGCTATGGCTACACCTTC
TRBD1	TRBV7-9	TRBJ2-1	NA	CASRSGTGFGNEQFF	TGTGCCAGCAGATCCGGGACAGGGTTTGGCAATGAGCAGTTCTTC
TRBD1	TRBV19	TRBJ2-2	NA	CASSIWTGGSGELFF	TGTGCCAGTAGTATCTGGACAGGGGGCTCCGGGGAGCTGTTTTTT
NA	TRBV2	TRBJ2-1	NA	CASRSYNEQFF	TGTGCCAGCAGGAGCTACAATGAGCAGTTCTTC
NA	TRBV7-8	TRBJ2-1	NA	CASSKKPSPSYNEQFF	TGTGCCAGCAGCAAGAAGCCTAGCCCCTCCTACAATGAGCAGTTCTTC
NA	TRBV7-2	TRBJ2-6	NA	CASSLRYSGANVLTF	TGTGCCAGCAGCCTCAGGTACTCTGGGGCCAACGTCCTGACTTTC
NA	TRBV30	TRBJ1-3	NA	CAVDRSLSGNTIYF	TGTGCCGTAGACAGGTCGCTCTCTGGAAACACCATATATTTT
TRBD2	TRBV11-3	TRBJ2-2	once	CASSPRGGRSTGELFF	TGTGCCAGCAGCCCCCGCGGGGGTAGATCCACCGGGGAGCTGTTTTTT
TRBD2	TRBV29-1	TRBJ2-2	NA	CSVPPSGRKDTGELFF	TGCAGCGTTCCCCCTAGCGGGAGGAAAGACACCGGGGAGCTGTTTTTT
NA	TRBV7-9	TRBJ1-1	NA	CASSLIDSTTEAFF	TGTGCCAGCAGCTTAATCGACAGCACCACTGAAGCTTTCTTT
TRBD1	TRBV7-2	TRBJ1-6	few	CASSLRTGGRSSYNSPLHF	TGTGCCAGCAGCTTAAGGACAGGGGGCCGGAGCTCCTATAATTCACCCCTCCACTTT
TRBD2	TRBV4-2	TRBJ2-7	NA	CASSPSRGVGEQYF	TGTGCCAGCAGCCCTAGTCGGGGGGTGGGCGAGCAGTACTTC
NA	TRBV28	TRBJ1-2	NA	CASSLRVRGYTF	TGTGCCAGCAGTCTCAGGGTGAGGGGCTACACCTTC
TRBD1	TRBV5-5	TRBJ1-1	NA	CASSLPRGRFLDTEAFF	TGTGCCAGCAGTTTACCCAGGGGGCGCTTTTTGGACACTGAAGCTTTCTTT
TRBD2	TRBV5-6	TRBJ2-7	once	CASSSVAGLAGGWSYEQYF	TGTGCCAGCAGCAGTGTTGCGGGACTAGCGGGAGGGTGGAGCTACGAGCAGTACTTC
NA	TRBV7-2	TRBJ1-5	NA	CASSPFGGRDQPQHF	TGTGCCAGCAGCCCGTTCGGGGGAAGGGATCAGCCCCAGCATTTT
TRBD1	TRBV29-1	TRBJ1-2	NA	CSVERSQGAQGYTF	TGCAGCGTTGAAAGGTCTCAGGGGGCGCAAGGCTACACCTTC
NA	TRBV24-1	TRBJ2-1	once	CATSGGLPLFDNEQFF	TGTGCCACCAGTGGAGGGTTACCCCTCTTTGACAATGAGCAGTTCTTC
NA	TRBV28	TRBJ2-6	NA	CASSLYSGQGTSGANVLTF	TGTGCCAGCAGTTTATATTCTGGGCAGGGAACCTCTGGGGCCAACGTCCTGACTTTC
TRBD2	TRBV28	TRBJ2-4	NA	CASKPRLAVAKNIQYF	TGTGCCAGCAAGCCGAGACTAGCAGTAGCCAAAAACATTCAGTACTTC
NA	TRBV7-3	TRBJ2-1	few	CASSLYGTSSYNEQFF	TGTGCCAGCAGCTTATACGGGACAAGCTCCTACAATGAGCAGTTCTTC
TRBD1	TRBV25-1	TRBJ2-7	NA	CASSGGEWDRSSYEQYF	TGTGCCAGCAGTGGGGGAGAGTGGGACAGGTCATCCTACGAGCAGTACTTC
NA	TRBV9	TRBJ2-5	NA	CASSAQGWETQYF	TGTGCCAGCAGCGCACAGGGTTGGGAGACCCAGTACTTC
NA	TRBV6-1	TRBJ2-2	NA	CASSELNTGELFF	TGTGCCAGCAGTGAACTGAACACCGGGGAGCTGTTTTTT
NA	TRBV7-9	TRBJ2-5	NA	CASSSTRQVGQETQYF	TGTGCCAGCAGCTCAACCCGACAGGTTGGGCAAGAGACCCAGTACTTC
NA	TRBV5-6	TRBJ2-1	NA	CASSLGGDEQFF	TGTGCCAGCAGCTTGGGCGGGGACGAGCAGTTCTTC
NA	TRBV18	TRBJ2-7	NA	CASSPPNRAYEQYF	TGTGCCAGCTCACCACCGAACAGGGCCTACGAGCAGTACTTC
TRBD1	TRBV28	TRBJ1-3	NA	CASRSGGIDSGNTIYF	TGTGCCAGCAGATCAGGGGGGATAGACTCCGGAAACACCATATATTTT
NA	TRBV6-2/TRBV6-3	TRBJ2-1	NA	CASSYSDSSYNEQFF	TGTGCCAGCAGTTACTCGGACAGTTCCTACAATGAGCAGTTCTTC
NA	TRBV7-2	TRBJ2-7	NA	CASSLDHGYEQYF	TGTGCCAGCAGCTTAGATCACGGCTACGAGCAGTACTTC
TRBD1	TRBV19	TRBJ2-7	NA	CASSIGDRGPYEQYF	TGTGCCAGTAGTATCGGAGACAGGGGGCCCTACGAGCAGTACTTC
NA	TRBV4-3	TRBJ2-5	NA	CASSQDLGGGETQYF	TGCGCCAGCAGCCAAGATCTGGGAGGGGGGGAGACCCAGTACTTC